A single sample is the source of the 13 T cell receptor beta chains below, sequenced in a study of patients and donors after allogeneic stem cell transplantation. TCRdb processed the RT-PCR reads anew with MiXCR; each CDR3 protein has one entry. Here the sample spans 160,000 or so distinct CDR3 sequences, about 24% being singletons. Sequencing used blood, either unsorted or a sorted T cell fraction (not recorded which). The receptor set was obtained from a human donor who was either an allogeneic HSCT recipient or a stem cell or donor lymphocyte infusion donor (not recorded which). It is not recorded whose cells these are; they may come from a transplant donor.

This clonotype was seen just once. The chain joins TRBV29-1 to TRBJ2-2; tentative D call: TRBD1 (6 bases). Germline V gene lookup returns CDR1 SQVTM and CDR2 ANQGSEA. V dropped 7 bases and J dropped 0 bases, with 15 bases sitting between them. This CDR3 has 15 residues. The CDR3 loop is CSAHAGTSNTGELFF. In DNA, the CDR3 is TGCAGCGCGCATGCCGGGACATCGAACACCGGGGAGCTGTTTTTT.

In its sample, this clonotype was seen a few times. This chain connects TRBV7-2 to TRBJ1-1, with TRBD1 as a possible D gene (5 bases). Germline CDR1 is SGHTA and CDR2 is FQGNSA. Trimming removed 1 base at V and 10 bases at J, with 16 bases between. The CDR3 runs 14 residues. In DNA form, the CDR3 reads TGTGCCAGCAGCTTAGGAGTAGGGGCGATTGGAGCTTTCTTT. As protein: CASSLGVGAIGAFF.

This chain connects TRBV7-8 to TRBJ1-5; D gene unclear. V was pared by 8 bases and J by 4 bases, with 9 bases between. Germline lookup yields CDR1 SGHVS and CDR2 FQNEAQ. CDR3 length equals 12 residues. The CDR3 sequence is CASALGNQPQHF. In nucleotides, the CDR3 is TGTGCCAGCGCCCTGGGAAATCAGCCCCAGCATTTT.

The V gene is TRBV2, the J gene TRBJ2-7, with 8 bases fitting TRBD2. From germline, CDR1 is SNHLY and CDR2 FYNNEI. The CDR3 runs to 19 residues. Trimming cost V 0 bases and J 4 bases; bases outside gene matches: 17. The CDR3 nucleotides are TGTGCCAGCAGTGAAGCGCTTCTGAGGCGGGGGGCCGGTATTTACGAGCAGTACTTC. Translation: CASSEALLRRGAGIYEQYF.

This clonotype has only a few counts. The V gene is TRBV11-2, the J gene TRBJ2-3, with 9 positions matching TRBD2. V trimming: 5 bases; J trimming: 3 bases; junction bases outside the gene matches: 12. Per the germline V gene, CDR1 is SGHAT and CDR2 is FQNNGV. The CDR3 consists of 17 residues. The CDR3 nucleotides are TGTGCCAGCAGCACTAGCTATAGCGGGGGTTATACAGATACGCAGTATTTT. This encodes CASSTSYSGGYTDTQYF. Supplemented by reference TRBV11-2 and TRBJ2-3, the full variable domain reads EAGVAQSPRYKIIEKRQSVAFWCNPISGHATLYWYQQILGQGPKLLIQFQNNGVVDDSQLPKDRFSAERLKGVDSTLKIQPAKLEDSAVYLCASSTSYSGGYTDTQYFGPGTRLTVL.

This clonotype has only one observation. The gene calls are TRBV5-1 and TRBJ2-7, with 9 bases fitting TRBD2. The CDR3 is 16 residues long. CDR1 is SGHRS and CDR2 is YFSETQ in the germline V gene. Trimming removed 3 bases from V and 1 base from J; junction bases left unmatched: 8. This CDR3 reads CASSSSGLAHSYEQYF. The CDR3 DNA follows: TGCGCCAGCAGCTCGTCGGGACTAGCCCATTCCTACGAGCAGTACTTC.

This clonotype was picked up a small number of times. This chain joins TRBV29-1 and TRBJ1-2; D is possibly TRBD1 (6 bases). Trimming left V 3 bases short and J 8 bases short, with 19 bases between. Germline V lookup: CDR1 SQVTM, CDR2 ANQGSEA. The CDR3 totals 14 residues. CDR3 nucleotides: TGCAGCGTTGAGGTTACAGGGACGGCGGCGGGCTACACCTTC. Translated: CSVEVTGTAAGYTF.

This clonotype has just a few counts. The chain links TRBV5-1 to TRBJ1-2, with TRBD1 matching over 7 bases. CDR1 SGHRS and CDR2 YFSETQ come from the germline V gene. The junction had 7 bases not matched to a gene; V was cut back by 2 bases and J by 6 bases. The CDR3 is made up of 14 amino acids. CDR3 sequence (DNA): TGCGCCAGCAGCTTAACAGGGGAGCGACATGGCTACACCTTC. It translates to CASSLTGERHGYTF.

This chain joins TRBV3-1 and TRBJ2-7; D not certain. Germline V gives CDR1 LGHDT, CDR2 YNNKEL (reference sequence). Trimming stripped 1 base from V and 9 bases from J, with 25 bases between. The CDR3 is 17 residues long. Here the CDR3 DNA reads TGTGCCAGCAGCCAAGTGATCTCCGGCCTCCCTATTAGTGGGCAGTACTTC. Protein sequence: CASSQVISGLPISGQYF.

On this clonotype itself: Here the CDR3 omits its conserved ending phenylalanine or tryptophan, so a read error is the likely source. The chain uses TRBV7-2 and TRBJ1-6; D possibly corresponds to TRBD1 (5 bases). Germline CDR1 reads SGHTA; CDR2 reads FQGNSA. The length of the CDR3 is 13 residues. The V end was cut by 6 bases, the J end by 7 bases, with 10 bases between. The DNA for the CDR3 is TGTGCCAGCAGGACAGACGGGAATTCACCCCTCCACTTG. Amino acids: CASRTDGNSPLHL.

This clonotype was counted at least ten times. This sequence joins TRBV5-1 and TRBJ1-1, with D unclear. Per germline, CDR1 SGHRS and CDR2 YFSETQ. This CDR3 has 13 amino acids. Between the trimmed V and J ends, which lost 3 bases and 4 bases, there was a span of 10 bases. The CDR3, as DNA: TGCGCCAGCAGCTCAGGTATCGGCACTGAAGCTTTCTTT. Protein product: CASSSGIGTEAFF.

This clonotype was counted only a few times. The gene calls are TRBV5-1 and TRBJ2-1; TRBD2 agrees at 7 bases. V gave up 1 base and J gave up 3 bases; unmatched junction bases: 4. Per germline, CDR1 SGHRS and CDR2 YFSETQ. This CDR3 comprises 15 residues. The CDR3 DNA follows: TGCGCCAGCAGCTTGACGGGAGGCATCTACAATGAGCAGTTCTTC. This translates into CASSLTGGIYNEQFF.

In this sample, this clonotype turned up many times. This chain's CDR3 is CASRPGGAPNYGYTF. In nucleotides, the CDR3 is TGTGCCAGCAGGCCAGGGGGGGCACCTAACTATGGCTACACCTTC. The gene calls are TRBV12-3 or TRBV12-4 and TRBJ1-2; 7 bases fit TRBD1. The CDR3 has 15 residues. V was pared by 6 bases and J by 0 bases, with 7 bases of the junction left unmatched.